The 25 T cell receptor beta chains given below trace back to one sample, sequenced in a study of T cells in Graves' hyperthyroidism and ophthalmopathy. Amplified TCR beta CDR3 regions came from RNA transcripts. RT-PCR in the first round (using the HTBI primer set) targeted the TCR CDR3. From the multiplex PCR reads, TCRdb called clonotypes with MiXCR, one entry per CDR3 protein. This sample has about 210,000 distinct CDR3 sequences; more than 15% occur once, and the top ten carry 50%. Sequencing was performed on blood. The receptors come from a man aged 45-65 years with Graves' hyperthyroidism.

This clonotype was picked up a small number of times. The chain uses TRBV2 and TRBJ2-6; no clear D gene. V was clipped by 2 bases and J by 0 bases, with 5 bases between them. CDR1 and CDR2 (germline): SNHLY, FYNNEI. The CDR3 contains 15 residues. The CDR3, as DNA: TGTGCCAGCAGTGAATGGGGCTCTGGGGCCAACGTCCTGACTTTC. This codes for CASSEWGSGANVLTF.

The count of this clonotype is one. This chain links TRBV7-9 with TRBJ2-5; 13 bases are shared with TRBD2. The J segment lost 5 bases and the V segment lost 4 bases, leaving 4 bases of the junction unmatched. The V gene's germline CDR1 is SEHNR and CDR2 FQNEAQ (reference sequence). The CDR3 runs 15 residues. The DNA for the CDR3 is TGTGCCAGCAGCTCGGGACTAGCGGGATCGGAGACCCAGTACTTC. As protein: CASSSGLAGSETQYF.

The CDR3 DNA follows: TGTGCCAGCCGAGGGTTATCAGGGAACGGGCTGCCGTTCTTC. This codes for CASRGLSGNGLPFF. This chain connects TRBV13 to TRBJ2-1, with D possibly called TRBD1 or TRBD2 (5 bases each). The CDR3 runs to 14 residues. V lost 8 bases, J lost 15 bases, and 26 bases lay in between. Germline CDR1 PRHDT, CDR2 FYEKMQ (reference sequence).

This clonotype was seen many times. J is TRBJ2-7 and V is TRBV4-1; 8 positions agree with TRBD1. J gave up 5 bases and V 5 bases, and 11 bases lay outside the gene matches. Germline assignment: CDR1 MGHRA and CDR2 YSYEKL. The CDR3 sequence is 15 residues long. CDR3 sequence (DNA): TGCGCCAGCAGCTCCCTGCTCCAGGGGGCGGACGAGCAGTACTTC. This translates into CASSSLLQGADEQYF.

The chain uses TRBV3-1 and TRBJ1-6, with a weak D call TRBD1 (5 bases). Trimming shortened V by 1 base and J by 9 bases, and 13 bases separated the two germline ends. This CDR3 has 15 amino acids. Germline CDR1 reads LGHDT; CDR2 reads YNNKEL (reference sequence). As DNA, the CDR3 is TGTGCCAGCAGCCAAGCCGGGGCCAGTACTTCACCCCTCCACTTT. Its protein product is CASSQAGASTSPLHF.

In this sample, this clonotype turned up once. The chain has TRBV7-8 and TRBJ2-3, with TRBD2 matching 11 bases. Trimming at V came to 5 bases and at J to 3 bases, leaving 7 bases not matched to a gene. Germline assignment: CDR1 SGHVS and CDR2 FQNEAQ. The CDR3 is 16 amino acids. In DNA form, the CDR3 reads TGTGCCAGCAGCCAGGGACTAGCGGTAGAGACAGATACGCAGTATTTT. The encoded protein is CASSQGLAVETDTQYF.

This clonotype was seen ten or more times. The gene calls are TRBV28 and TRBJ1-2, with D possibly TRBD1 on 6 matching bases. Between the trimmed V and J ends, which lost 6 bases and 0 bases, there was a span of 17 bases. Germline V gives CDR1 MDHEN, CDR2 SYDVKM. The CDR3 covers 16 residues. In DNA, the CDR3 is TGTGCCAGCAGCCAAGTCTTCGGGGGCCCTAACTATGGCTACACCTTC. It specifies CASSQVFGGPNYGYTF.

The V and J genes are TRBV4-1 and TRBJ2-3; D tentatively fits TRBD1 or TRBD2 (7 bases each). V was pared by 1 base and J by 0 bases, with 14 bases between. The CDR3 covers 17 residues. CDR1 MGHRA and CDR2 YSYEKL come from the germline V gene. CDR3 residues: CASSQGEGTASTDTQYF. The DNA for the CDR3 is TGCGCCAGCAGCCAAGGGGAGGGGACAGCAAGCACAGATACGCAGTATTTT.

This clonotype was detected a few times. The chain joins TRBV7-9 to TRBJ1-1, with D hard to call. Germline CDR1 and CDR2: SEHNR and FQNEAQ (reference sequence). This CDR3 comprises 15 residues. Trimming took off 1 base at V and 3 bases at J, with 12 bases between the two ends. The CDR3 DNA follows: TGTGCCAGCAGCTTAGAGGCTTATGGGGACACTGAAGCTTTCTTT. Amino acid sequence: CASSLEAYGDTEAFF.

This clonotype was observed many times. This chain links TRBV12-5 with TRBJ2-5, with 10 bases matching TRBD2. Germline V gene lookup returns CDR1 LGHNT and CDR2 FRNRAP. This CDR3 contains 17 residues. V lost 4 bases, J lost 5 bases, and 13 bases stayed unmatched. The CDR3 DNA reads TGTGCTAGTGGTTGGTCTAGCGGGAGAGGTTCGGGCGAGACCCAGTACTTC. Its translation is CASGWSSGRGSGETQYF.

About this clonotype itself: A much larger clone lies a single base off, so this may be a read error. This chain connects TRBV5-1 to TRBJ2-2; 9 positions match TRBD1. CDR1 is SGHRS and CDR2 is YFSETQ in the germline V gene. The V gene end was trimmed by 4 bases and the J gene end by 2 bases; junction bases not matched to a gene: 9. This CDR3 has 17 residues. Here the CDR3 reads CASSANPGQGNTGELFF. The CDR3 DNA is TGCGCCAGCAGCGCGAATCCGGGACAGGGCAACACCGGGGAGCTGTTTTTT.

This clonotype was recorded a few times. The V and J genes are TRBV7-3 and TRBJ1-1, with unresolved D. The CDR3 loop spans 14 amino acids. CDR1 SGHTA and CDR2 FQGTGA come from the germline V gene. V dropped 1 base and J dropped 3 bases, with 9 bases sitting between them. This CDR3 is CASSLMGGHTEAFF. The CDR3 DNA follows: TGTGCCAGCAGCTTAATGGGAGGTCACACTGAAGCTTTCTTT.

The rearrangement uses TRBV6-1 and TRBJ2-7; D may be TRBD2 (6 bases). Deletions cut 6 bases from V and 7 bases from J, with 16 bases between. Germline assignment: CDR1 MNHNS and CDR2 SASEGT. The CDR3 loop spans 13 amino acids. This CDR3 is CASRLEAEGEQYF. CDR3 sequence (DNA): TGTGCCAGCAGACTCGAAGCGGAGGGGGAGCAGTACTTC.

This clonotype was counted many times. The V and J genes are TRBV10-1 and TRBJ2-3, with 7 bases fitting TRBD2. The length of the CDR3 is 15 residues. Trimming at V came to 2 bases and at J to 6 bases, leaving 8 bases not matched to a gene. Germline V CDR1 and CDR2: WNHNN, SYGVQD (reference sequence). The CDR3 DNA follows: TGCGCCAGCAGTGAGCTGGCGGGAGATCTCGATACGCAGTATTTT. Translating gives CASSELAGDLDTQYF.

This chain links TRBV19 with TRBJ2-7; 8 bases are a match to TRBD2. Unmatched junction bases numbered 11, after V lost 3 bases and J lost 4 bases. This CDR3 comprises 16 residues. Germline loops: CDR1 LNHDA, CDR2 SQIVND (reference sequence). The CDR3 reads CASSIGPGLGRYEQYF. For the CDR3, the DNA is TGTGCCAGTAGTATTGGTCCGGGACTAGGTCGGTACGAGCAGTACTTC.

This clonotype was seen more than once but under ten times. The chain carries TRBV4-2 and TRBJ2-7, with unresolved D. CDR1 and CDR2 (germline): LGHNA, YNFKEQ. CDR3 length equals 14 residues. V shed 0 bases and J shed 0 bases, with 6 bases lying between them. The DNA for the CDR3 is TGTGCCAGCAGCCAAGATGTCACCTCCTACGAGCAGTACTTC. Protein sequence: CASSQDVTSYEQYF.

This clonotype appeared many times. The chain links TRBV11-3 to TRBJ2-5, with D perhaps matching TRBD1 (6 bases). The CDR3 has 12 residues. Germline CDR1 is SGHNT and CDR2 is YENEEA. The V and J ends lost 4 bases and 5 bases respectively, with 8 bases between them. The DNA for the CDR3 is TGTGCCAGCAGCTCCCAGGGGGAGACCCAGTACTTC. Translating it yields CASSSQGETQYF.

This clonotype was recorded many times. This sequence joins TRBV5-1 and TRBJ2-1; D is perhaps TRBD1 (6 bases). Germline V CDR1 and CDR2: SGHRS, YFSETQ. The ends were cut back, 2 bases at V and 0 bases at J, with 12 bases in the middle. The CDR3 sequence is 16 residues long. CDR3 DNA: TGCGCCAGCAGCTTATCCGGGACAACCTCCTACAATGAGCAGTTCTTC. Translated: CASSLSGTTSYNEQFF.

The sample holds a few counts of this clonotype. The chain uses TRBV9 and TRBJ2-3; D is uncertain. Trimming cost V 3 bases and J 2 bases, with 10 bases left between them. Germline-derived CDR1 and CDR2 are SGDLS and YYNGEE. The CDR3 consists of 14 residues. In DNA, the CDR3 is TGTGCCAGCAGCGGGCAGGACGTCACAGATACGCAGTATTTT. The encoded protein is CASSGQDVTDTQYF.

In this sample, this clonotype turned up many times. The chain recombines TRBV28 with TRBJ1-2, with 9 bases fitting TRBD1. CDR1 is MDHEN and CDR2 is SYDVKM in the germline V gene. With V trimmed by 0 bases and J by 5 bases, 1 base remained unmatched. The CDR3 length is 14 residues. CDR3 residues: CASSLWGQGYGYTF. The CDR3 nucleotides read TGTGCCAGCAGTTTATGGGGACAGGGTTATGGCTACACCTTC.

V is TRBV20-1 and J is TRBJ2-2; TRBD1 aligns across 7 bases. The trim removed 0 bases at V and 5 bases at J, leaving 9 bases unmatched. The CDR3 totals 16 residues. CDR1 is DFQATT, CDR2 SNEGSKA, per germline (reference sequence). In DNA, the CDR3 is TGCAGTGCTAGAGATCTTAGGACAGGAGGTACCGGGGAGCTGTTTTTT. Amino acids: CSARDLRTGGTGELFF.

The gene calls are TRBV9 and TRBJ2-2, with D possibly matching TRBD1 (7 bases). The V and J ends lost 4 bases and 4 bases respectively, with 20 bases between them. The CDR3 totals 17 residues. Germline assignment: CDR1 SGDLS and CDR2 YYNGEE. The CDR3 DNA reads TGTGCCAGCAGCTCCCCCTCCAGGGGGGCGGTCACCGGGGAGCTGTTTTTT. Protein product: CASSSPSRGAVTGELFF.

This chain's CDR3 is CAISEIEKVRGYTF. CDR3 DNA sequence: TGTGCCATCAGTGAGATAGAGAAGGTGCGCGGCTACACCTTC. The chain links TRBV10-3 to TRBJ1-2; D gene unclear. In germline, CDR1 is ENHRY, CDR2 SYGVKD. The CDR3 covers 14 residues. Trimming removed 2 bases at V and 8 bases at J, with 15 bases between.

Only a few counts were recorded for this clonotype. Its ends do not fully match the called genes, so a read error is possible. The chain carries TRBV14 and TRBJ2-7, with unresolved D. The CDR3 is 12 amino acids. The V gene's germline CDR1 is SGHDN and CDR2 FVKESK. The CDR3 loop reads CASRGISFEQYF. In nucleotides, the CDR3 is TGTGCCAGCAGGGGAATCTCCTTCGAGCAGTACTTC.

This sequence joins TRBV19 and TRBJ1-5; TRBD1 matches 7 bases. Germline CDR1 and CDR2: LNHDA and SQIVND (reference sequence). The CDR3 is 14 amino acids. V trimming: 5 bases; J trimming: 5 bases; junction bases outside the gene matches: 6. The CDR3 protein is CASSELTGYQPQHF. The CDR3 bases are TGTGCCAGTAGTGAGTTGACAGGGTATCAGCCCCAGCATTTT.